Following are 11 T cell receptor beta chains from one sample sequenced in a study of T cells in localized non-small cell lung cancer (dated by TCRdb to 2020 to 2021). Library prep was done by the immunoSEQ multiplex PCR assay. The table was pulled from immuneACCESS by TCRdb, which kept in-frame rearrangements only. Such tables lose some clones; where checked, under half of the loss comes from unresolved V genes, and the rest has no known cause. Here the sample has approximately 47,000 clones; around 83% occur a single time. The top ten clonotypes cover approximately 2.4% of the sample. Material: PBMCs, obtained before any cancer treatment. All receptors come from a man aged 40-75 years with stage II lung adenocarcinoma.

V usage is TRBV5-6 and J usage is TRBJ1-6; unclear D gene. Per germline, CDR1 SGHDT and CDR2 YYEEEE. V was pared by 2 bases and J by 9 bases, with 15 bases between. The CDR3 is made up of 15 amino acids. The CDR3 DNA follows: TGTGCCAGCAGCTTCAAAGGGAGGGAGGGTTCACCCCTCCACTTT. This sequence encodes CASSFKGREGSPLHF.

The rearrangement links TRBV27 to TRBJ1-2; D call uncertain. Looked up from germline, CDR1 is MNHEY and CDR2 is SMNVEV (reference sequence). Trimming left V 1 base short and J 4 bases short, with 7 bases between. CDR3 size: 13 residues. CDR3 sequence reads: CASSLLGSYGYTF. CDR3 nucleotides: TGTGCCAGCAGTTTATTGGGCAGCTATGGCTACACCTTC.

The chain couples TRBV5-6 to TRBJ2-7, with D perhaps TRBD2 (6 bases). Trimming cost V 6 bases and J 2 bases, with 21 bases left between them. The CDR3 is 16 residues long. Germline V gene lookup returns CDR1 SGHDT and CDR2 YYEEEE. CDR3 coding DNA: TGTGCCAGCACCCTCGGCGGGACGCACGGAACCTACGAGCAGTACTTC. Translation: CASTLGGTHGTYEQYF.

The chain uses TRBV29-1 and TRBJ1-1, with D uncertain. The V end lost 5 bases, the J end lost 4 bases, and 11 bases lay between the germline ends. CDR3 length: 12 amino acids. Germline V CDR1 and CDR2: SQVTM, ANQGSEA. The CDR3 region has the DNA TGCAGCGTTTTGGGAAGAGTCACTGAAGCTTTCTTT. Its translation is CSVLGRVTEAFF.

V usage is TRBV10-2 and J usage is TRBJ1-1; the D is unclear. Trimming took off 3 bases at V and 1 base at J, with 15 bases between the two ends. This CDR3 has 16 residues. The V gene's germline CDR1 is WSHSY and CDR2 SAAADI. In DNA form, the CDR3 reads TGCGCCAGCAGTGACCCCTCGGGCCCGTCGAACACTGAAGCTTTCTTT. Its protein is CASSDPSGPSNTEAFF.

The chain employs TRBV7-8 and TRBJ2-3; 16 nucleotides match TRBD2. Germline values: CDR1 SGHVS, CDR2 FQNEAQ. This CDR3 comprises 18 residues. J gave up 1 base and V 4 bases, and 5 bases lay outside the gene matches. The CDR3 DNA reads TGTGCCAGCAGCTCGGGACTAGCGGGGGGGCTTGGCACAGATACGCAGTATTTT. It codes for CASSSGLAGGLGTDTQYF.

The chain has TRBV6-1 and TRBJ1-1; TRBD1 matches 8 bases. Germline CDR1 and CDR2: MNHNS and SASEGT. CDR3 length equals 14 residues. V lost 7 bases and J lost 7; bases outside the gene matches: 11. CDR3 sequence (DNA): TGTGCCAGCACTACGAGGACAGGGCAGGGTGAAGCTTTCTTT. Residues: CASTTRTGQGEAFF.

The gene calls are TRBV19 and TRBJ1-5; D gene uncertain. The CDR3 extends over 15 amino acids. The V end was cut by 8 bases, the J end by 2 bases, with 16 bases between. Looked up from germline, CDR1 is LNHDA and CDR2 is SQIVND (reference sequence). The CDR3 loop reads CASALGLSGNQPQHF. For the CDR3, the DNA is TGTGCCAGTGCCCTCGGACTGTCTGGCAATCAGCCCCAGCATTTT.

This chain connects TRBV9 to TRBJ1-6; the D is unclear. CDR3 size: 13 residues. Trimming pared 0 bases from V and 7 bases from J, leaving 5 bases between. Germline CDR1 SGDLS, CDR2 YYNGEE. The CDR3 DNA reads TGTGCCAGCAGCGTAGACCAAAATTCACCCCTCCACTTT. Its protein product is CASSVDQNSPLHF.

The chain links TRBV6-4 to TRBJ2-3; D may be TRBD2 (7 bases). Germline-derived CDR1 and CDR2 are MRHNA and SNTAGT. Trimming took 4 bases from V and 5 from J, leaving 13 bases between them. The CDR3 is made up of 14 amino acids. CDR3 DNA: TGTGCCAGCAGTGTGAGGGGGGGCGGAGATACGCAGTATTTT. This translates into CASSVRGGGDTQYF.

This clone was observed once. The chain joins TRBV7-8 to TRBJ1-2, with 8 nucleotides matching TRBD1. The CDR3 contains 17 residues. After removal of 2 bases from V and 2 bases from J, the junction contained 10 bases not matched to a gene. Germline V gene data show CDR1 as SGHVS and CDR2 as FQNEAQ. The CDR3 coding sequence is TGTGCCAGCAGCTTAACCGCCGGACAGGGTGCGAACTATGGCTACACCTTC. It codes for CASSLTAGQGANYGYTF.